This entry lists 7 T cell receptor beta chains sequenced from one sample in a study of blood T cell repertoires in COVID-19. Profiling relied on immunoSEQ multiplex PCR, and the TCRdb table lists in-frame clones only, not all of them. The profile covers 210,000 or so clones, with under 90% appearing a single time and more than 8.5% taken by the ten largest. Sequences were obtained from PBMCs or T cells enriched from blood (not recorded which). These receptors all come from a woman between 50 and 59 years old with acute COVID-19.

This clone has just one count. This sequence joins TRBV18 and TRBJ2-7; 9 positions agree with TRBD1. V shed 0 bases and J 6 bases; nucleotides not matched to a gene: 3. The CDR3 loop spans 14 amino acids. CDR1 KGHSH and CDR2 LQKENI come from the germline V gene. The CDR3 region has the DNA TGTGCCAGCTCACCACCGGGACAGGGTTCCGAGCAGTACTTC. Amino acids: CASSPPGQGSEQYF. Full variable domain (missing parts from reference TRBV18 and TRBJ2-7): NAGVMQNPRHLVRRRGQEARLRCSPMKGHSHVYWYRQLPEEGLKFMVYLQKENIIDESGMPKERFSAEFPKEGPSILRIQQVVRGDSAAYFCASSPPGQGSEQYFGPGTRLTVT.

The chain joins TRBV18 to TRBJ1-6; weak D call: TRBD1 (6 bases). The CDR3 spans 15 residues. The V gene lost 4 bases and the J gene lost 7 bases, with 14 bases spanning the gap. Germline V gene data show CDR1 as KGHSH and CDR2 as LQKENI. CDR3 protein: CASSRDAGANSPLHF. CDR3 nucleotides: TGTGCCAGCTCACGTGATGCAGGGGCGAATTCACCCCTCCACTTT.

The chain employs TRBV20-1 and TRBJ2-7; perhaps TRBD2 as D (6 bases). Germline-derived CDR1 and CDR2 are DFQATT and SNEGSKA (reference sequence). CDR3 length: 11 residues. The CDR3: CSLGLAYEQYF. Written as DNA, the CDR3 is TGCAGCCTGGGACTGGCCTACGAGCAGTACTTC.

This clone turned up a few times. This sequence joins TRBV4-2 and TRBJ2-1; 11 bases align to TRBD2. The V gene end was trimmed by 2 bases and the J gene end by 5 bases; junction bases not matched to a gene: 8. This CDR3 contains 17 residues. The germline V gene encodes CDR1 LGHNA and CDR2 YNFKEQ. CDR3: CASSQSYGTSGNNEQFF. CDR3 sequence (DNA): TGTGCCAGCAGCCAATCTTACGGGACTAGCGGAAACAATGAGCAGTTCTTC.

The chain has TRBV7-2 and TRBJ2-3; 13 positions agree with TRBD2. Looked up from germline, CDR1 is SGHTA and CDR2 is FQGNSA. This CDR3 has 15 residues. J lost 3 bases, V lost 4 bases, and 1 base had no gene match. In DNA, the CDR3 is TGTGCCAGCAGCTCGGGACTAGCGGGGACAGATACGCAGTATTTT. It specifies CASSSGLAGTDTQYF.

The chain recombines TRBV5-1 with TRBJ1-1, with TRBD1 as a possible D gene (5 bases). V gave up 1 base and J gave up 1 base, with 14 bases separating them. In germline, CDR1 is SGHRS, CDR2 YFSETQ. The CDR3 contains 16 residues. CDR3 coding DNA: TGCGCCAGCAGCTTGATGTCAGGGCAATCGAACACTGAAGCTTTCTTT. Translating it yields CASSLMSGQSNTEAFF. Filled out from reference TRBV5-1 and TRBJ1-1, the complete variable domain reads KAGVTQTPRYLIKTRGQQVTLSCSPISGHRSVSWYQQTPGQGLQFLFEYFSETQRNKGNFPGRFSGRQFSNSRSEMNVSTLELGDSALYLCASSLMSGQSNTEAFFGQGTRLTVV.

CDR3 DNA: TGTGCCAGCAGTTACCAAACAGCTTCACCCCTCCACTTT. Translation: CASSYQTASPLHF. The chain couples TRBV6-5 to TRBJ1-6, with unresolved D. The CDR3 is 13 amino acids. Looked up from germline, CDR1 is MNHEY and CDR2 is SVGAGI. Trimming removed 2 bases from V and 9 bases from J, with 8 bases in between.